These 16 T cell receptor beta chains originate from one sample sequenced in a study of identical twins. One entry per CDR3 protein, called by TCRdb with MiXCR from the 5' RACE reads. The profile shows 750,000 to 950,000 distinct CDR3 sequences, 9% to 15% of them singletons. These data were also reused for a study on yellow fever vaccine responses in identical twins.

The sample was PBMCs. The receptor source for this set is a woman aged 18-30 years in good health.

This clonotype has just a few counts. V gene TRBV7-2 combines with J gene TRBJ2-7; D is perhaps TRBD1 (6 bases). Germline V gene lookup returns CDR1 SGHTA and CDR2 FQGNSA. Trimming cost V 5 bases and J 3 bases, with 17 bases left between them. The CDR3 spans 15 residues. CDR3 nucleotides: TGTGCCAGCAGCCCTCAAGTGGGGGCTGGCTACGAGCAGTACGTC. Encoded protein: CASSPQVGAGYEQYV.

The chain links TRBV7-9 to TRBJ2-3; 9 bases align to TRBD1. The CDR3 runs 15 residues. From germline, CDR1 is SEHNR and CDR2 FQNEAQ (reference sequence). V shed 5 bases, J shed 3 bases, and the junction held 6 bases outside the gene matches. This CDR3 reads CASSARTGATDTQYF. In DNA form, the CDR3 reads TGTGCCAGCAGCGCCAGGACAGGGGCAACAGATACGCAGTATTTT.

Only a few counts were recorded for this clonotype. One junction end disagrees with the germline gene, perhaps due to a read error. This rearrangement joins TRBV6-1 to TRBJ2-5; 12 bases line up with TRBD2. CDR1 MNHNS and CDR2 SASEGT come from the germline V gene. The CDR3 has 16 residues. This chain's CDR3 is CASMRLAGGTHPLWLF. The CDR3 bases are TGTGCCAGCATGAGGCTAGCGGGAGGGACTCACCCTTTATGGCTTTTC.

The chain has TRBV6-5 and TRBJ1-1; D is unclear. The germline V and J ends were trimmed by 5 bases and 8 bases, with 9 bases remaining between them. Germline V CDR1 and CDR2: MNHEY, SVGAGI. CDR3 length: 11 residues. CDR3 in amino acids: CASSAYREAFF. In DNA, the CDR3 is TGTGCCAGCAGTGCGTACAGAGAAGCTTTCTTT.

The J gene is TRBJ2-3, the V gene TRBV6-5; 13 bases agree with TRBD2. Germline trimming cut 4 bases from V and 5 bases from J; bases unmatched to any gene: 9. The CDR3 loop spans 17 amino acids. Per germline, CDR1 MNHEY and CDR2 SVGAGI. CDR3 coding DNA: TGTGCCAGCAGTTCCGGGACTAGCGGGGAATGGGGAGATACGCAGTATTTT. Its protein product is CASSSGTSGEWGDTQYF.

This sequence joins TRBV6-2 or TRBV6-3 and TRBJ1-6; 7 bases line up with TRBD1. This CDR3 contains 14 residues. Germline CDR1 MNHEY, CDR2 SVGEGT. The junction had 8 bases not matched to a gene; V was cut back by 6 bases and J by 9 bases. CDR3 sequence: CASRPDRERSPLHF. The CDR3 DNA is TGTGCCAGCAGGCCCGACAGGGAGCGTTCACCCCTCCACTTT.

Of note for this clonotype: In this CDR3 the conserved last residue, phenylalanine or tryptophan, is missing, so a read error is likely. No DNA is shown, since the ends of the CDR3 on it are uncertain; the CDR3 is the one TCRdb lists. The V call is TRBV20-1, the J call TRBJ2-7; TRBD1, the table's D call, lacks a check against the DNA. The CDR3 numbers 9 amino acids, ends counted. Germline V CDR1 and CDR2: DFQATT, SNEGSKA (reference sequence). CDR3 protein: CSAIGRLQA.

This clonotype came up a few times. J is TRBJ2-5 and V is TRBV2; the match to TRBD2 covers 10 bases. Germline V lookup: CDR1 SNHLY, CDR2 FYNNEI. This CDR3 has 15 amino acids. V trimming: 1 base; J trimming: 4 bases; junction bases outside the gene matches: 3. CDR3 DNA: TGTGCCAGCAGTGAAGAGGCTAGCGGGGGAGAGACCCAGTACTTC. Translation gives CASSEEASGGETQYF. The whole variable domain, remainder taken from reference TRBV2 and TRBJ2-5, is EPEVTQTPSHQVTQMGQEVILRCVPISNHLYFYWYRQILGQKVEFLVSFYNNEISEKSEIFDDQFSVERPDGSNFTLKIRSTKLEDSAMYFCASSEEASGGETQYFGPGTRLLVL.

This clonotype has just a few counts. The V call is TRBV5-1, the J call TRBJ2-7; 11 bases line up with TRBD2. J gave up 2 bases and V 0 bases, and 7 bases lay outside the gene matches. The CDR3 totals 17 residues. Germline V gene sequence: CDR1 SGHRS, CDR2 YFSETQ. The CDR3 bases are TGCGCCAGCAGCTTGGCACCCGGACTAGCGGGCCCCTACGAGCAGTACTTC. It encodes CASSLAPGLAGPYEQYF.

This clonotype came up a few times. V usage is TRBV29-1 and J usage is TRBJ1-1; 7 nucleotides line up with TRBD1. V lost 7 bases to trimming and J lost 1 base; unmatched junction nucleotides: 6. The CDR3 totals 13 residues. The germline CDR1 and CDR2 sequences are SQVTM and ANQGSEA. The CDR3, as DNA: TGCAGCGACCTACAGGGGACGAACACTGAAGCTTTCTTT. It yields the protein CSDLQGTNTEAFF.

This clonotype has just a few counts. The chain is built from TRBV3-1 and TRBJ1-1, with D hard to call. The V gene's germline CDR1 is LGHDT and CDR2 YNNKEL (reference sequence). V was pared by 6 bases and J by 4 bases, with 12 bases between. The CDR3 consists of 13 residues. CDR3 region: CASRPGGSTEAFF. Written as DNA, the CDR3 is TGTGCCAGCAGACCGGGTGGGAGCACTGAAGCTTTCTTT. The whole variable domain, remainder taken from reference TRBV3-1 and TRBJ1-1, is DTAVSQTPKYLVTQMGNDKSIKCEQNLGHDTMYWYKQDSKKFLKIMFSYNNKELIINETVPNRFSPKSPDKAHLNLHINSLELGDSAVYFCASRPGGSTEAFFGQGTRLTVV.

The genes are TRBV5-5 and TRBJ2-1; 9 nucleotides agree with TRBD2. The CDR3 sequence is 15 residues long. Germline V lookup: CDR1 SGHKS, CDR2 YYEKEE (reference sequence). Trimming took 8 bases from V and 6 from J; bases not matched to a gene: 12. CDR3 DNA: TGTGCCAGGGGCCCAGGGATTAGCGGGAGCAATGAGCAGTTCTTC. Translating gives CARGPGISGSNEQFF.

The chain carries TRBV27 and TRBJ2-1; a possible D gene is TRBD2 (5 bases). The CDR3 is 12 residues long. CDR1 is MNHEY and CDR2 is SMNVEV in the germline V gene (reference sequence). V was trimmed by 6 bases and J by 7 bases, leaving 10 bases between them. The CDR3 bases are TGTGCCAGCAGCATCACTAGAAATGAGCAGTTCTTC. As protein: CASSITRNEQFF.

This clonotype was seen a handful of times. The V and J genes are TRBV5-1 and TRBJ2-7; D possibly corresponds to TRBD1 (6 bases). Germline assignment: CDR1 SGHRS and CDR2 YFSETQ. V shed 1 base and J shed 2 bases, with 10 bases lying between them. This CDR3 spans 14 amino acids. The CDR3 spells CASSLWGPPYEQYV. CDR3 bases: TGCGCCAGCAGCTTGTGGGGGCCCCCCTACGAGCAGTACGTC.

In its sample, this clonotype was seen a few times. This chain uses TRBV20-1 with TRBJ1-3; D is unclear. The CDR3 covers 11 residues. The germline V and J ends were trimmed by 5 bases and 7 bases, with 9 bases remaining between them. CDR1 is DFQATT and CDR2 is SNEGSKA in the germline V gene (reference sequence). The CDR3: CSADLRNTIYF. The CDR3 nucleotides are TGCAGTGCTGACCTGAGGAACACCATATATTTT.

In this sample, this clonotype turned up a few times. J is TRBJ2-3 and V is TRBV5-8; D remains ambiguous. CDR1 is SGHTS and CDR2 is YDEGEE in the germline V gene. The CDR3 sequence is 14 residues long. Trimming stripped 0 bases from V and 2 bases from J, with 7 bases between. The CDR3 here is CASSLEAFTDTQYF. CDR3 in DNA: TGTGCCAGCAGCTTGGAAGCTTTCACAGATACGCAGTATTTT.